The rows below give T cell receptor beta chains drawn from one sample of a study of multiple sclerosis patients with progressive multifocal leukoencephalopathy. TCRdb's copy holds only in-frame clones and misses some; the assay was immunoSEQ multiplex PCR. This sample has fewer than 40,000 clones, with about 90% found just once. This sample comprised PBMCs, obtained from a patient treated with natalizumab. These receptors were obtained from a human donor with progressive multifocal leukoencephalopathy. Both conserved end residues are part of each CDR3. A D gene is named only where the DNA matches it firmly. The size field is filled for only some rows; it gives once, few, many or a size class.

V gene	clone size	D gene	J gene	CDR3 DNA	CDR3 protein
TRBV5-4	NA	NA	TRBJ1-1	TGTGCCAGCAGCTTCGGGACCTCTAAAACGGGGAACACTGAAGCTTTCTTT	CASSFGTSKTGNTEAFF
TRBV28	NA	NA	TRBJ2-7	TGTGCCAGCAATGATGTCGGGACCCTTTCCTACGAGCAGTACTTC	CASNDVGTLSYEQYF
TRBV7-2	NA	TRBD2	TRBJ2-1	TGTGCCAGCAGCCCACGACTAGCCAATGAGCAGTTCTTC	CASSPRLANEQFF
TRBV14	NA	NA	TRBJ2-7	TGTGCCAGCAGCCAAGCTCTGGGCAGTTCCTACGAGCAGTACTTC	CASSQALGSSYEQYF
TRBV9	few	NA	TRBJ1-1	TGTGCCAGCAGCGTAGTTCTGGGTCGGGGGACTGAAGCTTTCTTT	CASSVVLGRGTEAFF
TRBV7-7	NA	TRBD2	TRBJ2-1	TGTGCCAGCAGCCCGAGCGGACTAGCGGGAGTCGGGTACAATGAGCAGTTCTTC	CASSPSGLAGVGYNEQFF
TRBV9	NA	TRBD2	TRBJ2-3	TGTGCCAGCAGCGTAAGACTAGCGGGAGGAGGGCAGTATTTT	CASSVRLAGGGQYF
TRBV7-9	NA	NA	TRBJ2-5	TGTGCCAGCAGCTTAGAAGCCAATACTCCCCAAGAGACCCAGTACTTC	CASSLEANTPQETQYF
TRBV7-8	NA	NA	TRBJ2-7	TGTGCCAGCAGCTTAAATACGGGAACAAGCAACGAGCAGTACTTC	CASSLNTGTSNEQYF
TRBV19	NA	NA	TRBJ1-2	TGTGCCAGTAGTATAGCCCCGAACCGTGGCTACACCTTC	CASSIAPNRGYTF
TRBV7-2	NA	TRBD1	TRBJ1-2	TGTGCCAGCTCCCCCAGCAGGGGGAACGGTAACTATGGCTACACCTTC	CASSPSRGNGNYGYTF
TRBV5-5	NA	NA	TRBJ1-5	TGTGCCAGCAGCTTTCGTCCCGGGGGCGGCAGTCAGCCCCAGCATTTT	CASSFRPGGGSQPQHF
TRBV27	NA	TRBD2	TRBJ2-1	TGTGCCAGCAGTTTACAGGGACTAGCGGGAGGGGTTAGTTCCTACAATGAGCAGTTCTTC	CASSLQGLAGGVSSYNEQFF